This T cell receptor (beta chain) was identified in a study of identical twins. Study results and caveats: Part of the zero-insertion signal could reflect confounding by invariant MAIT and iNKT cells. Twins showed weaker excess sharing in their beta out-of-frame sequences. Abundant cord blood beta clonotypes carried fewer insertions; memory repertoires showed none.

There are 17 residues in the CDR3. V lost 2 bases, J lost 0 bases, and 17 bases lay in between. The V gene's germline CDR1 is SGHDT and CDR2 YYEEEE. MiXCR was run by TCRdb on the 5' RACE reads, yielding one entry per CDR3 protein. This table holds approximately 590,000 distinct CDR3 sequences, nearly 10% found once. This clonotype was seen at least ten times. Its antigen is undetermined. These same records also appear under a second study, on yellow fever vaccine responses in identical twins.

Sequencing input: PBMCs. The genes are TRBV5-6 and TRBJ2-5; D perhaps matches TRBD1 (5 bases). The clonotype originates from a woman aged 18-29 years in good health. This CDR3 is CASSFGFKGPDQETQYF. CDR3 nucleotide sequence: TGTGCCAGCAGCTTTGGTTTTAAGGGGCCTGACCAAGAGACCCAGTACTTC.